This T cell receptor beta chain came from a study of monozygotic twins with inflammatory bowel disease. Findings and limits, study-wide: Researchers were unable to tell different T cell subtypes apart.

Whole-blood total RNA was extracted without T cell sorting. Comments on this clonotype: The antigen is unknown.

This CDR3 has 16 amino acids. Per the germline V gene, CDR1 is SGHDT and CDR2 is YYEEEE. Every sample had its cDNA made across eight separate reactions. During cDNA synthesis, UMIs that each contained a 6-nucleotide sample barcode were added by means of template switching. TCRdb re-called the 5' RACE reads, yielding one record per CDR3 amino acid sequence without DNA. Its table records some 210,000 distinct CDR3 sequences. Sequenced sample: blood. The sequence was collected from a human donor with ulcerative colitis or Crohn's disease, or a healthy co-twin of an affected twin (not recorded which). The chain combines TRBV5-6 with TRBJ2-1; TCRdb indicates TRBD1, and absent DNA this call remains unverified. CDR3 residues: CASSQNRGRVYNEQFF.